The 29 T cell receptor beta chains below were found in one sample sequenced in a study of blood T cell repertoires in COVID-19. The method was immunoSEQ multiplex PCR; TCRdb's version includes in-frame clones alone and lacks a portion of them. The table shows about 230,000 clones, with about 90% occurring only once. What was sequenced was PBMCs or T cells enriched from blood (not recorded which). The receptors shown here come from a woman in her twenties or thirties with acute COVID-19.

The CDR3 DNA follows: TGTGCCAGCAGCCAAGATAAAAAGGCTAACCCCAGGGAAGAGACCCAGTACTTC. Protein product: CASSQDKKANPREETQYF. This chain uses TRBV3-1 (or the pseudogene TRBV3-2) with TRBJ2-5; a weak D match, TRBD1 (5 bases). Trimming stripped 0 bases from V and 3 bases from J, with 20 bases between. This CDR3 is built from 18 residues. CDR1 and CDR2 (germline): LGHDT, YNNKEL (reference sequence).

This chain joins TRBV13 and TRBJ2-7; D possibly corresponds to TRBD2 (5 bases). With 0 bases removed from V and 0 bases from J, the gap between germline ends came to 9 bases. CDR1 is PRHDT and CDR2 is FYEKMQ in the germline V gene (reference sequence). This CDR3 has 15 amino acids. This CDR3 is CASSLGGGSSYEQYF. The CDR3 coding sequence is TGTGCCAGCAGCTTAGGCGGTGGGAGCTCCTACGAGCAGTACTTC.

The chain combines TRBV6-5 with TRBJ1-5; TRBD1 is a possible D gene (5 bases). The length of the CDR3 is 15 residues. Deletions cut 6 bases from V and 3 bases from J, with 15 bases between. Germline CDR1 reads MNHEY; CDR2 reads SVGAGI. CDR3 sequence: CASRSIQGPNQPQHF. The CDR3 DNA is TGTGCCAGCAGAAGTATTCAGGGCCCCAATCAGCCCCAGCATTTT.

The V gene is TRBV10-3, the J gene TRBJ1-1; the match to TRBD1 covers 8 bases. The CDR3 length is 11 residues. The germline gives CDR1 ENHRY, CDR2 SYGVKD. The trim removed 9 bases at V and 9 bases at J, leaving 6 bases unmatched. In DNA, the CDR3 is TGTGCCATTGGCGGACAGGGAAAAGCTTTCTTT. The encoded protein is CAIGGQGKAFF.

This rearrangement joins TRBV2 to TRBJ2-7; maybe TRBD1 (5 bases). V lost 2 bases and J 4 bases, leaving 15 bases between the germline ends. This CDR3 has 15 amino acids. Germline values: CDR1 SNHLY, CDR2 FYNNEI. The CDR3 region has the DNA TGTGCCAGCAGTGAAATAAGGGCAGGGTTTTACGAGCAGTACTTC. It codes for CASSEIRAGFYEQYF.

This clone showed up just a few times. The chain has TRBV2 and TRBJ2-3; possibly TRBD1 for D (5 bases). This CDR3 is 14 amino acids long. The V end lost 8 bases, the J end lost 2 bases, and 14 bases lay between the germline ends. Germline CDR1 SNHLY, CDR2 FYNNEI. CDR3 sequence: CASFLTDATDTQYF. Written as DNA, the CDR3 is TGTGCCAGCTTTTTGACAGACGCCACAGATACGCAGTATTTT.

For the CDR3, the DNA is TGCGCCAGCAGCCAGATACAGGACCTTGGGACTGAAGCTTTCTTT. It yields the protein CASSQIQDLGTEAFF. The chain combines TRBV4-3 with TRBJ1-1, with a tentative D call TRBD1 (5 bases). Trimming removed 3 bases at V and 5 bases at J, with 16 bases between. Looked up from germline, CDR1 is LGHNA and CDR2 is YSLEER. This CDR3 has 15 residues.

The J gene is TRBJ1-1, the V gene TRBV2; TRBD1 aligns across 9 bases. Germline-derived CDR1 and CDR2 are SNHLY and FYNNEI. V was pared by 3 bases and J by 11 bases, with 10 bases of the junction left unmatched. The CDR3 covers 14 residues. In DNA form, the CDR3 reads TGTGCCAGCAGTGAGGAAGGGGACAGGGTAGGGGCTTTCTTT. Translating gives CASSEEGDRVGAFF. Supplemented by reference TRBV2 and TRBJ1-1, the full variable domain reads EPEVTQTPSHQVTQMGQEVILRCVPISNHLYFYWYRQILGQKVEFLVSFYNNEISEKSEIFDDQFSVERPDGSNFTLKIRSTKLEDSAMYFCASSEEGDRVGAFFGQGTRLTVV.

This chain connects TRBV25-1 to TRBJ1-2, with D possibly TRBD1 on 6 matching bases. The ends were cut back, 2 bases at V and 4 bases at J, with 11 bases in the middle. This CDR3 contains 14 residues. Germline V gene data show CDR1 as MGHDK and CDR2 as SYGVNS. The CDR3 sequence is CASSEGEGVYGYTF. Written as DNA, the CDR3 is TGTGCCAGCAGTGAAGGCGAGGGGGTCTATGGCTACACCTTC.

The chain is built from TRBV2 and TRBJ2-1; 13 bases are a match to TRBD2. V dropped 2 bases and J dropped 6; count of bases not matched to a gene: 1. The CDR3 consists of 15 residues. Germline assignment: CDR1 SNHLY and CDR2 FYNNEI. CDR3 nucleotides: TGTGCCAGCAGTGAAACTAGCGGGGGGGCCAATGAGCAGTTCTTC. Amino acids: CASSETSGGANEQFF.

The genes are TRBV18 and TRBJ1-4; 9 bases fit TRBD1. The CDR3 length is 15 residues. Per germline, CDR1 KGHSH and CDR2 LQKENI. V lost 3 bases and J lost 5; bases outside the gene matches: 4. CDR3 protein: CASSPAGTGNEKLFF. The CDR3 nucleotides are TGTGCCAGCTCACCGGCCGGGACAGGGAATGAAAAACTGTTTTTT.

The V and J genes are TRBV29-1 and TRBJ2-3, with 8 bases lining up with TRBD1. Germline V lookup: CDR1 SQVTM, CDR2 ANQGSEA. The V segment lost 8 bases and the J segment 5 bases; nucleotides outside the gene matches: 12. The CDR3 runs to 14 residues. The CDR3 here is CSIIDTGGEDTQYF. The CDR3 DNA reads TGCAGCATTATTGATACAGGGGGTGAAGATACGCAGTATTTT.

The CDR3 region is CASSGLAGGEGETQYF. CDR3 in DNA: TGTGCCAGCAGTGGACTAGCGGGGGGTGAAGGGGAGACCCAGTACTTC. The chain couples TRBV25-1 to TRBJ2-5; 13 bases map to TRBD2. This CDR3 is built from 16 residues. Trimming removed 4 bases from V and 5 bases from J; junction bases left unmatched: 7. Per germline, CDR1 MGHDK and CDR2 SYGVNS. Drawing the rest from reference TRBV25-1 and TRBJ2-5, the complete variable domain is EADIYQTPRYLVIGTGKKITLECSQTMGHDKMYWYQQDPGMELHLIHYSYGVNSTEKGDLSSESTVSRIRTEHFPLTLESARPSHTSQYLCASSGLAGGEGETQYFGPGTRLLVL.

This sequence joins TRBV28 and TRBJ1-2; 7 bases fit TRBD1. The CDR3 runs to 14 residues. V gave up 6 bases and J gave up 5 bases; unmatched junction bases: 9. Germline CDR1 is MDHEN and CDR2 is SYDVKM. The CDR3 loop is CASSQPRGRYGYTF. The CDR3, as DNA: TGTGCCAGCAGCCAACCCAGGGGGAGATATGGCTACACCTTC.

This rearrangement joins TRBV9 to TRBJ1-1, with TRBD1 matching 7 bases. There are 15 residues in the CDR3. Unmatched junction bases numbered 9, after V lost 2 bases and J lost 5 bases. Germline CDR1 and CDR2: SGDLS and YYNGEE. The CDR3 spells CASSVTGETGTEAFF. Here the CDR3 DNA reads TGTGCCAGCAGCGTCACAGGGGAAACGGGGACTGAAGCTTTCTTT.

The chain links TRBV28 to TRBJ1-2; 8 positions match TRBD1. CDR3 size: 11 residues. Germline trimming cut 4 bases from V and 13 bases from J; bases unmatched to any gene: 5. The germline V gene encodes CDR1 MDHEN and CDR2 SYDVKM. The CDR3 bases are TGTGCCAGCAGTTCCGACAGGGGACTCACCTTC. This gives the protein CASSSDRGLTF.

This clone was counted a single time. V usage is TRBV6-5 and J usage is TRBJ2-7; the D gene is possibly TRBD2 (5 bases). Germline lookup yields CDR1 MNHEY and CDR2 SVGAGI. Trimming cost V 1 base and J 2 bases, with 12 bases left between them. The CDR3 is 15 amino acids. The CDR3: CASSYLNPGTYEQYF. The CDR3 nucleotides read TGTGCCAGCAGTTACTTAAATCCGGGGACCTACGAGCAGTACTTC.

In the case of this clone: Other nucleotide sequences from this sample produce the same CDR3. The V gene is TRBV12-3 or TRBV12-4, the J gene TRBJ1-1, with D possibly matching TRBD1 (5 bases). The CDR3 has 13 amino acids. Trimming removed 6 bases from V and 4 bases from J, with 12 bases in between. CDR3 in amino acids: CASSFQGSTEAFF. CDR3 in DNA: TGTGCCAGCAGCTTCCAGGGCAGCACTGAAGCTTTCTTT.

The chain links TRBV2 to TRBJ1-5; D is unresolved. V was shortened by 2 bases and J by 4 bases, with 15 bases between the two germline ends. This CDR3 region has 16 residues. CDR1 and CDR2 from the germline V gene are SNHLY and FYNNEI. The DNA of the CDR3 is TGTGCCAGCAGTGAATTAGAGGGCTTTGGGAATCAGCCCCAGCATTTT. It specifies CASSELEGFGNQPQHF.

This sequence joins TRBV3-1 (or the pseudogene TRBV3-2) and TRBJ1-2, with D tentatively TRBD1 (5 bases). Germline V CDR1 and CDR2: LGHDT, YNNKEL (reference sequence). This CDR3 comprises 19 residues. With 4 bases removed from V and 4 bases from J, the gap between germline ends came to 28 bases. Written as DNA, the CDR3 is TGTGCCAGCAGCCCCACGGCCCATCTTCCTTTCTCGGGGGGCTATGGCTACACCTTC. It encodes CASSPTAHLPFSGGYGYTF.

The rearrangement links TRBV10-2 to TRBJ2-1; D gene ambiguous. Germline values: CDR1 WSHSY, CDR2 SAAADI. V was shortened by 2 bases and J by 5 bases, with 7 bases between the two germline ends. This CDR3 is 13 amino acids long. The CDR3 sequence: CASSERHNNEQFF. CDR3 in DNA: TGCGCCAGCAGTGAGCGACACAACAATGAGCAGTTCTTC.

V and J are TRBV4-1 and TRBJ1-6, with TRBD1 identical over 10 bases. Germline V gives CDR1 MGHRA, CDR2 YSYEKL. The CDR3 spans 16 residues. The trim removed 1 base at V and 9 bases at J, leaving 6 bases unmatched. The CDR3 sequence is CASSQGTGGLISPLHF. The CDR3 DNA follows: TGCGCCAGCAGCCAAGGGACAGGGGGTTTGATTTCACCCCTCCACTTT.

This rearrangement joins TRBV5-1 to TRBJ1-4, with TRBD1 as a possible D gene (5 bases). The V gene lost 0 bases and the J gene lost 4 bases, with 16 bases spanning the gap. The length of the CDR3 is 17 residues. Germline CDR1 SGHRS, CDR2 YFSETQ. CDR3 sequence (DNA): TGCGCCAGCAGCTTGGGAGGCGCTCGGGGGGTTAATGAAAAACTGTTTTTT. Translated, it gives CASSLGGARGVNEKLFF.

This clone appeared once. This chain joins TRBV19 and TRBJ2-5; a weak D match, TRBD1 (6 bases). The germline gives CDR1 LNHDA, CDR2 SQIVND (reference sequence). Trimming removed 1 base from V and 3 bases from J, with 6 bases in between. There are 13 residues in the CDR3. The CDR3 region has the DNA TGTGCCAGTAGTATAGGGACAGAAGAGACCCAGTACTTC. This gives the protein CASSIGTEETQYF.

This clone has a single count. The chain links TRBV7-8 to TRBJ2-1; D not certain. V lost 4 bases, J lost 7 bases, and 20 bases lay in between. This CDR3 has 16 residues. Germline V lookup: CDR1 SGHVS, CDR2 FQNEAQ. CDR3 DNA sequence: TGTGCCAGCAGCTCTGCATCCCGGCCGCAGGTGAATGAGCAGTTCTTC. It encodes CASSSASRPQVNEQFF.

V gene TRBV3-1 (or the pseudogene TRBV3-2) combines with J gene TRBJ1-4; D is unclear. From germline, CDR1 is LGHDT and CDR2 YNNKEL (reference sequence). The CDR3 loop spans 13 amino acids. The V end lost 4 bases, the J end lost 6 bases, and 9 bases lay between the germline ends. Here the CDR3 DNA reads TGTGCCAGCAGCCTACCTTCGGATGAAAAACTGTTTTTT. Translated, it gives CASSLPSDEKLFF.

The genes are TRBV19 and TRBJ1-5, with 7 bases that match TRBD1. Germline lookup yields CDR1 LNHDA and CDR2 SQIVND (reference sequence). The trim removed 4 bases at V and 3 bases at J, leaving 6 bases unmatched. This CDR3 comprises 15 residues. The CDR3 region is CASSTTGTANQPQHF. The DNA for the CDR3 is TGTGCCAGTAGTACAACCGGGACAGCCAATCAGCCCCAGCATTTT.

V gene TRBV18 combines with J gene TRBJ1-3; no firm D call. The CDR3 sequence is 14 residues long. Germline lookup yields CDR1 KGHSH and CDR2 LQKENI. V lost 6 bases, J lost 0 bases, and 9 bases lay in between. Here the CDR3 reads CASSSYFSGNTIYF. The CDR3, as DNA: TGTGCCAGCTCCTCCTACTTCTCTGGAAACACCATATATTTT. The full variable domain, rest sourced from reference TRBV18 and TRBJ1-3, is NAGVMQNPRHLVRRRGQEARLRCSPMKGHSHVYWYRQLPEEGLKFMVYLQKENIIDESGMPKERFSAEFPKEGPSILRIQQVVRGDSAAYFCASSSYFSGNTIYFGEGSWLTVV.

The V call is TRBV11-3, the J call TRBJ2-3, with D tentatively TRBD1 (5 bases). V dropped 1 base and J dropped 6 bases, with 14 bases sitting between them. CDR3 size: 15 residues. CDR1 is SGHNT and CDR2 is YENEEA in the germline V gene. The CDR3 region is CASSLVGQGHDTQYF. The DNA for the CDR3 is TGTGCCAGCAGCTTAGTGGGGCAGGGTCACGATACGCAGTATTTT. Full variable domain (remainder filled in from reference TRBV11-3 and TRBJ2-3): EAGVVQSPRYKIIEKKQPVAFWCNPISGHNTLYWYLQNLGQGPELLIRYENEEAVDDSQLPKDRFSAERLKGVDSTLKIQPAELGDSAVYLCASSLVGQGHDTQYFGPGTRLTVL.